Presented here are 23 T cell receptor beta chains from one specimen sequenced in a study of T-cell memory formation after mild COVID-19. TCRdb recomputed calls from the 5' RACE reads with MiXCR, one row per CDR3 protein. Of 350,000 to 450,000 distinct CDR3 sequences in the sample, around 20% were seen once. The sequencing input was PBMCs or a T cell subset sorted from them (not recorded which). These receptors were obtained from an adult woman who had mild COVID-19 (a few samples of this study predate the infection). Cell type and time point are not known.

This clonotype was seen only a few times. The chain couples TRBV7-8 to TRBJ1-2; 8 nucleotides agree with TRBD1. Germline-derived CDR1 and CDR2 are SGHVS and FQNEAQ. The CDR3 loop spans 14 amino acids. Trimming took 5 bases from V and 7 from J; bases not matched to a gene: 9. In nucleotides, the CDR3 is TGTGCCAGCAGCCCTAGACAGGGGTTGGGTGGCTACACCTTC. Amino acid sequence: CASSPRQGLGGYTF.

The chain uses TRBV6-2 or TRBV6-3 and TRBJ2-1; D may correspond to TRBD1 or TRBD2 (6 bases each). The germline CDR1 and CDR2 sequences are MNHEY and SVGEGT. The CDR3 runs to 15 residues. Deletions cut 1 base from V and 7 bases from J, with 14 bases between. As DNA, the CDR3 is TGTGCCAGCAGTTACTGGGGGGCGCGAAGAAATGAGCAGTTCTTC. Its translation: CASSYWGARRNEQFF.

V and J are TRBV6-2 or TRBV6-3 and TRBJ2-3; D is tentatively TRBD1 or TRBD2 (5 bases each). The germline gives CDR1 MNHEY, CDR2 SVGEGT. CDR3 size: 13 residues. Trimming removed 8 bases from V and 6 bases from J, with 15 bases in between. The CDR3 DNA reads as TGTGCCAGCTTTCTTCCGGGGCGGGATACGCAGTATTTT. Translated: CASFLPGRDTQYF.

This chain links TRBV4-2 with TRBJ1-5; no reliable D call. The germline V gene has CDR1 LGHNA and CDR2 YNFKEQ. The CDR3 has 14 amino acids. V gave up 1 base and J gave up 4 bases, with 8 bases separating them. Written as DNA, the CDR3 is TGTGCCAGCAGCCAAGGTTTTTTGAATCAGCCCCAGCATTTT. This translates into CASSQGFLNQPQHF.

This clonotype was detected ten times or more. The chain is built from TRBV7-9 and TRBJ2-3; TRBD1 matches at 7 bases. The germline gives CDR1 SEHNR, CDR2 FQNEAQ (reference sequence). The CDR3 length is 15 residues. J lost 0 bases, V lost 5 bases, and 5 bases had no gene match. As DNA, the CDR3 is TGTGCCAGCAGCAAGCGACAGGGAAGCACAGATACGCAGTATTTT. It translates to CASSKRQGSTDTQYF.

V gene TRBV7-9 combines with J gene TRBJ2-1, with TRBD1 matching over 7 bases. CDR3 length equals 15 residues. The ends lost 4 bases at V and 6 bases at J; junction bases unmatched: 9. From germline, CDR1 is SEHNR and CDR2 FQNEAQ (reference sequence). CDR3 sequence: CASSSTGATGNEQFF. The DNA for the CDR3 is TGTGCCAGCAGCTCAACAGGGGCCACTGGCAATGAGCAGTTCTTC.

This clonotype was found a few times. The rearrangement links TRBV3-1 to TRBJ1-1; D is uncertain. Germline CDR1 is LGHDT and CDR2 is YNNKEL (reference sequence). Trimming took 4 bases from V and 1 from J, leaving 10 bases between them. This CDR3 spans 14 amino acids. This CDR3 reads CASSRSLSNTEAFF. CDR3 sequence (DNA): TGTGCCAGCAGCCGAAGTTTGTCGAACACTGAAGCTTTCTTT. Supplemented by reference TRBV3-1 and TRBJ1-1, the full variable domain reads DTAVSQTPKYLVTQMGNDKSIKCEQNLGHDTMYWYKQDSKKFLKIMFSYNNKELIINETVPNRFSPKSPDKAHLNLHINSLELGDSAVYFCASSRSLSNTEAFFGQGTRLTVV.

The table lists this clonotype with a few counts. The CDR3 coding sequence is TGTGCCAGCAGGGGATACGGGACACACTCCTACGAGCAGTACTTC. Translation: CASRGYGTHSYEQYF. This chain uses TRBV6-2 or TRBV6-3 with TRBJ2-7; maybe TRBD1 (6 bases). The V gene lost 6 bases and the J gene lost 0 bases, with 15 bases spanning the gap. CDR1 MNHEY and CDR2 SVGEGT come from the germline V gene. This CDR3 contains 15 residues.

This clonotype came up a few times. V is TRBV10-3 and J is TRBJ1-6; the D gene is possibly TRBD1 (6 bases). Germline lookup yields CDR1 ENHRY and CDR2 SYGVKD. Trimming removed 0 bases from V and 10 bases from J, with 13 bases in between. The CDR3 has 15 amino acids. CDR3 bases: TGTGCCATCAGTGAGTCGGCAGGGGAACAATCACCCCTCCACTTT. Translation gives CAISESAGEQSPLHF.

This clonotype has more than one count but fewer than ten. The chain combines TRBV29-1 with TRBJ2-2; no definite D call. There are 11 residues in the CDR3. The germline V gene encodes CDR1 SQVTM and CDR2 ANQGSEA. The V end was cut by 4 bases, the J end by 6 bases, with 6 bases between. The CDR3 bases are TGCAGCGTTGTCGGCGCCGGGGAGCTGTTTTTT. This gives the protein CSVVGAGELFF.

This chain connects TRBV7-8 to TRBJ2-5; D is possibly TRBD1 (7 bases). The V gene's germline CDR1 is SGHVS and CDR2 FQNEAQ. The V and J ends lost 6 bases and 9 bases respectively, with 20 bases between them. The CDR3 has 14 amino acids. CDR3 sequence reads: CASSPGTLRGPQYF. CDR3 nucleotides: TGTGCCAGCAGTCCCGGGACTTTGAGGGGGCCCCAGTACTTC.

V and J are TRBV12-3 or TRBV12-4 and TRBJ2-5; D is undetermined. CDR3 length equals 14 residues. V was clipped by 5 bases and J by 5 bases, with 15 bases between them. The CDR3, as DNA: TGTGCCAGCAGTCGCCTAAGGGTACGGGAGACCCAGTACTTC. Amino acid sequence: CASSRLRVRETQYF.

V usage is TRBV21-1 and J usage is TRBJ2-5; the D call of TRBD2 is as the table states it, not checked on the DNA. TRBV21-1 is given as a pseudogene. CDR3 length: 17 residues. The CDR3 protein is CASSRLAGGLLQETQYF. CDR3 bases: TGTGCCAGCAGCAGACTAGCGGGGGGACTCCTACAAGAGACCCAGTACTTC.

This clonotype was picked up a small number of times. V gene TRBV24-1 combines with J gene TRBJ2-5, with 15 nucleotides matching TRBD2. This CDR3 region has 18 residues. CDR1 is KGHDR, CDR2 SFDVKD, per germline. J lost 6 bases, V lost 2 bases, and 9 bases had no gene match. CDR3 sequence (DNA): TGTGCCACCAGTGATTCGAGCTGGACTAGCGGGGGGGCAAAGACCCAGTACTTC. Translated, it gives CATSDSSWTSGGAKTQYF.

The chain is built from TRBV29-1 and TRBJ2-5, with 7 bases that match TRBD2. The CDR3 consists of 13 residues. Germline lookup yields CDR1 SQVTM and CDR2 ANQGSEA. Unmatched junction bases numbered 8, after V lost 7 bases and J lost 3 bases. CDR3 nucleotide sequence: TGCAGCGCCTCAGCGGGGCCTAAAGAGACCCAGTACTTC. Translation gives CSASAGPKETQYF.

The rearrangement joins TRBV30 to TRBJ2-6; D remains ambiguous. Germline CDR1 and CDR2: GTSNPN and SVGIG (reference sequence). This CDR3 is 14 amino acids long. The germline V and J ends were trimmed by 0 bases and 0 bases, with 3 bases remaining between them. As DNA, the CDR3 is TGTGCCTGGAGTGTTGTCTCTGGGGCCAACGTCCTGACTTTC. Its translation is CAWSVVSGANVLTF.

The chain carries TRBV7-2 and TRBJ1-2; 9 nucleotides align to TRBD1. The CDR3 spans 18 residues. The V and J ends lost 5 bases and 3 bases, in that order; junction bases with no gene match: 16. Germline assignment: CDR1 SGHTA and CDR2 FQGNSA. DNA for the CDR3: TGTGCCAGCAGCCCCCCACCGCCCGGGACAGGGAGTCACTATGGCTACACCTTC. Amino acids: CASSPPPPGTGSHYGYTF.

The chain employs TRBV5-1 and TRBJ2-7; D possibly matches TRBD1 or TRBD2 (5 bases each). Trimming cost V 4 bases and J 7 bases, with 15 bases left between them. CDR1 is SGHRS and CDR2 is YFSETQ in the germline V gene. CDR3 length equals 13 residues. This CDR3 is CASSLGPEGEQYF. The CDR3 coding sequence is TGCGCCAGCAGCCTGGGACCGGAAGGGGAGCAGTACTTC.

The CDR3 DNA follows: TGTGCCAGCAGCGTCGTAGGGACAGGGGTTTGCGAGCAGTACTTC. Its translation: CASSVVGTGVCEQYF. The rearrangement joins TRBV21-1 to TRBJ2-7; TRBD1, the table's D call, lacks a check against the DNA. TRBV21-1 is described as a pseudogene. This CDR3 region has 15 residues.

This clonotype was counted ten times or more. Here the CDR3 reads CASSQAEVGPGELFF. The CDR3 DNA follows: TGTGCCAGCAGCCAAGCGGAGGTTGGCCCCGGGGAGCTGTTTTTT. The rearrangement uses TRBV3-1 and TRBJ2-2; the D gene is possibly TRBD2 (5 bases). The CDR3 sequence is 15 residues long. V shed 1 base and J shed 6 bases, with 12 bases lying between them. The V gene's germline CDR1 is LGHDT and CDR2 YNNKEL (reference sequence).

The chain uses TRBV2 and TRBJ2-7; D gene ambiguous. This CDR3 spans 14 amino acids. The ends were cut back, 1 base at V and 2 bases at J, with 9 bases in the middle. CDR1 and CDR2 from the germline V gene are SNHLY and FYNNEI. The CDR3 here is CASSEGQSPYEQYF. The CDR3 DNA is TGTGCCAGCAGTGAAGGGCAGAGCCCCTACGAGCAGTACTTC.

The CDR3: CASSLVGGGHGGEQYF. The CDR3 DNA sequence: TGTGCCAGCAGCTTAGTTGGAGGGGGTCATGGTGGCGAGCAGTACTTC. This rearrangement joins TRBV7-8 to TRBJ2-7; D may match TRBD1 or TRBD2 (6 bases each). CDR1 is SGHVS and CDR2 is FQNEAQ in the germline V gene. Trimming removed 1 base from V and 6 bases from J, with 19 bases in between. The CDR3 is made up of 16 amino acids.

The rearrangement uses TRBV11-3 and TRBJ2-4, with 13 bases that match TRBD2. The V gene's germline CDR1 is SGHNT and CDR2 YENEEA. This CDR3 comprises 18 residues. V gave up 2 bases and J gave up 0 bases; unmatched junction bases: 4. The DNA of the CDR3 is TGTGCCAGCAGCTTAAGGGGACTAGCGGGATCAGCCAAAAACATTCAGTACTTC. Translating it yields CASSLRGLAGSAKNIQYF.